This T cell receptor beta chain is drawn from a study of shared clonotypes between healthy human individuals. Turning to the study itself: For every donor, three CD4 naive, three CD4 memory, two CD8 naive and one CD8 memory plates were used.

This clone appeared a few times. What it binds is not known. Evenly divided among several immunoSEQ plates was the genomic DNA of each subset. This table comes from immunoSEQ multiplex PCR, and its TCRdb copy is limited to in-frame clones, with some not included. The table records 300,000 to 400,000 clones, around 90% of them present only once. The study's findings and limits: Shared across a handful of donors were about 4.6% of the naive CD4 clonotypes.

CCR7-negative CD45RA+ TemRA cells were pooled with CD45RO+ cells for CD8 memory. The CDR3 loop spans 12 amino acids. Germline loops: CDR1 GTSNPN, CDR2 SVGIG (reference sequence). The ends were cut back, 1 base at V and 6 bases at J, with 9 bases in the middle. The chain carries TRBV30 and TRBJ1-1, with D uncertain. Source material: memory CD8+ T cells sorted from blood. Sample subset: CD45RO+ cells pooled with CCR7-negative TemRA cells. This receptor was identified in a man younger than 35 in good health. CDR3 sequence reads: CAWSGGKAEAFF. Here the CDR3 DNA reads TGTGCCTGGAGTGGTGGGAAGGCTGAAGCTTTCTTT.